What follows are 3 T cell receptor beta chains derived from one specimen sequenced in a study of blood T cell repertoires in COVID-19. The method was immunoSEQ multiplex PCR; TCRdb's version includes in-frame clones alone and lacks a portion of them. The profile shows about 75,000 clones, approximately 90% of them singletons. Specimen: peripheral blood. The receptors here all came from a human donor in a cohort sampled during active COVID-19.

The V and J genes are TRBV7-2 and TRBJ2-3; TRBD1 is a possible D gene (6 bases). The ends were cut back, 5 bases at V and 7 bases at J, with 10 bases in the middle. The CDR3 runs 12 residues. Germline V gene lookup returns CDR1 SGHTA and CDR2 FQGNSA. The CDR3 DNA sequence: TGTGCCAGCAGCCTACAGGGATATACGCAGTATTTT. This translates into CASSLQGYTQYF.

This chain links TRBV28 with TRBJ1-6, with D tentatively TRBD1 (5 bases). Germline assignment: CDR1 MDHEN and CDR2 SYDVKM. The CDR3 contains 17 residues. V was shortened by 4 bases and J by 0 bases, with 13 bases between the two germline ends. CDR3 sequence: CASSWGGTGSYNSPLHF. In DNA, the CDR3 is TGTGCCAGCAGTTGGGGGGGGACGGGCTCCTATAATTCACCCCTCCACTTT.

The chain uses TRBV19 and TRBJ2-1, with TRBD1 identical over 7 bases. V lost 5 bases to trimming and J lost 5 bases; unmatched junction nucleotides: 9. The CDR3 consists of 15 residues. The germline CDR1 and CDR2 sequences are LNHDA and SQIVND (reference sequence). This CDR3 is CASSGPGTEDNEQFF. CDR3 in DNA: TGTGCCAGTAGTGGCCCCGGGACAGAAGACAATGAGCAGTTCTTC.